The rows below give T cell receptor beta chains drawn from one sample of a study of blood T cells in healthy people across ages. From the 5' RACE reads, TCRdb called clonotypes with MiXCR, one entry per CDR3 protein. The sample has 450,000 to 650,000 distinct CDR3 sequences, 24% seen once. In addition, the sample was reused for a study of T cells of mothers and their children.

Sequencing input: blood. These receptors came from a boy younger than 18 in good health. Both conserved end residues are part of each CDR3. A D gene is named only where the DNA matches it firmly. Clone sizes are given selectively: once, few, many, or a class where the clone is expanded.

cdr3_length: 15
d_call: TRBD2
v_call: TRBV20-1
j_call: TRBJ2-2
clone_size: few
cdr3_aa: CSAPSLAGGNGELLF
cdr3_nt: TGCAGCGCACCGTCACTAGCGGGGGGGAATGGGGAGCTGCTTTTT

cdr3_length: 14
d_call: -
v_call: TRBV20-1
j_call: TRBJ1-3
clone_size: once
cdr3_aa: CSAASGAGGNTIYF
cdr3_nt: TGCAGTGCTGCATCAGGGGCGGGTGGAAACACCATATATTTT

cdr3_length: 17
d_call: TRBD2
v_call: TRBV6-2/TRBV6-3
j_call: TRBJ2-7
clone_size: -
cdr3_aa: CASSYAAGWKSSYEQYF
cdr3_nt: TGTGCCAGCAGTTACGCAGCGGGATGGAAAAGTTCCTACGAGCAGTACTTC

cdr3_length: 18
d_call: TRBD2
v_call: TRBV4-3
j_call: TRBJ2-3
clone_size: -
cdr3_aa: CASSHAGTSGVGVGTQYF
cdr3_nt: TGCGCCAGCAGCCATGCCGGGACTAGCGGGGTTGGAGTAGGTACGCAGTATTTT

cdr3_length: 12
d_call: -
v_call: TRBV28
j_call: TRBJ2-5
clone_size: -
cdr3_aa: CASSLRVGEQYF
cdr3_nt: TGTGCCAGCAGTTTAAGGGTTGGGGAGCAGTACTTC

cdr3_length: 13
d_call: -
v_call: TRBV6-6
j_call: TRBJ1-2
clone_size: -
cdr3_aa: CASSQYSSYGYTF
cdr3_nt: TGTGCCAGCAGTCAATATAGTAGTTATGGCTACACCTTC

cdr3_length: 14
d_call: -
v_call: TRBV10-3
j_call: TRBJ1-1
clone_size: -
cdr3_aa: CAIRAKDMNTEAFF
cdr3_nt: TGTGCCATCAGGGCCAAGGATATGAACACTGAAGCTTTCTTT

cdr3_length: 15
d_call: -
v_call: TRBV19
j_call: TRBJ2-1
clone_size: -
cdr3_aa: CASSMDQGAYNEQFF
cdr3_nt: TGTGCCAGTAGTATGGATCAAGGGGCCTACAATGAGCAGTTCTTC

cdr3_length: 13
d_call: -
v_call: TRBV6-2/TRBV6-3
j_call: TRBJ2-7
clone_size: few
cdr3_aa: CASSDWRLYEQYF
cdr3_nt: TGTGCCAGCAGTGATTGGCGGCTATACGAGCAGTACTTC

cdr3_length: 17
d_call: TRBD1
v_call: TRBV28
j_call: TRBJ1-2
clone_size: -
cdr3_aa: CASSPGTGLSKNYGYTF
cdr3_nt: TGTGCCAGCAGTCCTGGGACAGGCCTTAGCAAGAACTATGGCTACACCTTC

cdr3_length: 15
d_call: TRBD2
v_call: TRBV7-2
j_call: TRBJ2-1
clone_size: few
cdr3_aa: CASSYGGLVYNEQFF
cdr3_nt: TGTGCCAGCAGCTACGGGGGACTAGTCTACAATGAGCAGTTCTTC

cdr3_length: 16
d_call: -
v_call: TRBV2
j_call: TRBJ1-3
clone_size: few
cdr3_aa: CASSETGQASGNTIYF
cdr3_nt: TGTGCCAGCAGTGAAACAGGTCAGGCCTCTGGAAACACCATATATTTT

cdr3_length: 14
d_call: -
v_call: TRBV5-1
j_call: TRBJ1-5
clone_size: once
cdr3_aa: CASSVKGGSQPQHF
cdr3_nt: TGCGCCAGCAGCGTGAAGGGGGGTTCCCAGCCCCAGCATTTT

cdr3_length: 11
d_call: -
v_call: TRBV28
j_call: TRBJ2-7
clone_size: -
cdr3_aa: CASAIMGEQYF
cdr3_nt: TGTGCCAGCGCAATAATGGGGGAGCAGTACTTC

cdr3_length: 14
d_call: -
v_call: TRBV5-1
j_call: TRBJ1-6
clone_size: few
cdr3_aa: CASSLEAANSPLHF
cdr3_nt: TGCGCCAGCAGCTTGGAGGCAGCAAATTCACCCCTCCACTTT

cdr3_length: 15
d_call: -
v_call: TRBV9
j_call: TRBJ2-5
clone_size: few
cdr3_aa: CASSVEAARRETQYF
cdr3_nt: TGTGCCAGCAGCGTAGAGGCGGCCCGGCGAGAGACCCAGTACTTC

cdr3_length: 15
d_call: -
v_call: TRBV7-2
j_call: TRBJ1-6
clone_size: many
cdr3_aa: CASSTRGTVNSPLHF
cdr3_nt: TGTGCCAGCAGCACCAGAGGGACGGTGAATTCACCCCTCCACTTT

cdr3_length: 14
d_call: TRBD1
v_call: TRBV5-1
j_call: TRBJ1-4
clone_size: -
cdr3_aa: CASSYYGTGEKLFF
cdr3_nt: TGCGCCAGCAGCTACTATGGGACAGGTGAAAAACTGTTTTTT

cdr3_length: 15
d_call: -
v_call: TRBV7-2
j_call: TRBJ2-3
clone_size: -
cdr3_aa: CASSLSGGGRGAQYF
cdr3_nt: TGTGCCAGCAGCTTATCCGGGGGCGGACGAGGAGCGCAGTATTTT

cdr3_length: 14
d_call: TRBD1
v_call: TRBV6-4
j_call: TRBJ2-4
clone_size: few
cdr3_aa: CASDRDRAKNIQYF
cdr3_nt: TGTGCCAGCGACCGGGACAGAGCCAAAAACATTCAGTACTTC

cdr3_length: 16
d_call: -
v_call: TRBV27
j_call: TRBJ2-3
clone_size: many
cdr3_aa: CASSPQAVTITDTQYF
cdr3_nt: TGTGCCAGCAGTCCCCAAGCAGTTACTATCACAGATACGCAGTATTTT

cdr3_length: 14
d_call: -
v_call: TRBV6-5
j_call: TRBJ1-1
clone_size: -
cdr3_aa: CVSSYGRPHTEAFF
cdr3_nt: TGTGTCAGCAGTTACGGGCGGCCCCACACTGAAGCTTTCTTT

cdr3_length: 15
d_call: -
v_call: TRBV7-2
j_call: TRBJ1-3
clone_size: -
cdr3_aa: CASSSQGPSGNTIYF
cdr3_nt: TGTGCCAGCAGCTCACAGGGACCTTCTGGAAACACCATATATTTT

cdr3_length: 15
d_call: TRBD1
v_call: TRBV6-5
j_call: TRBJ2-7
clone_size: few
cdr3_aa: CASRVGQGLSYEQYF
cdr3_nt: TGTGCCAGCAGGGTGGGACAGGGGCTCTCCTACGAGCAGTACTTC

cdr3_length: 14
d_call: -
v_call: TRBV20-1
j_call: TRBJ1-1
clone_size: few
cdr3_aa: CSAREAIMNTEAFF
cdr3_nt: TGCAGTGCTAGGGAGGCGATCATGAACACTGAAGCTTTCTTT

cdr3_length: 14
d_call: -
v_call: TRBV29-1
j_call: TRBJ2-5
clone_size: many
cdr3_aa: CSVRNRQVFETQYF
cdr3_nt: TGCAGCGTTCGAAACCGACAGGTTTTTGAGACCCAGTACTTC

cdr3_length: 14
d_call: -
v_call: TRBV20-1
j_call: TRBJ2-7
clone_size: few
cdr3_aa: CSAVWETPPYEQYF
cdr3_nt: TGCAGTGCTGTCTGGGAGACGCCCCCTTACGAGCAGTACTTC

cdr3_length: 13
d_call: TRBD1
v_call: TRBV25-1
j_call: TRBJ1-5
clone_size: few
cdr3_aa: CASGGQSNQPQHF
cdr3_nt: TGTGCCAGCGGGGGACAGTCCAACCAGCCCCAGCATTTT